This T cell receptor (beta chain) was identified in a study of beta chain features in type 1 diabetes. This clone has a handful of counts. A read error may produce the germline difference seen at one junction end. The investigators reverse transcribed all of the isolated RNA, so they sequenced expressed TCRB transcripts. Sequenced by immunoSEQ multiplex PCR; TCRdb stores in-frame clones only, minus some. The table shows about 900,000 clones, with around a sixth occurring only once. The germline V gene has CDR1 LNHDA and CDR2 SQIVND (reference sequence). This CDR3 comprises 15 residues. One heparinised blood draw, averaging roughly 0.12 L, came from each donor.

The sample comprised naive CD4+ T cells from blood. This sequence joins TRBV19 and TRBJ1-5; a possible D gene is TRBD1 (5 bases). The sequence came from a woman aged 18-29 years in good health. The CDR3 bases are TGTGCCAGTAATTACCAGGGATTTAGCAATCGGCCCCAGCATTTT. The encoded protein is CASNYQGFSNRPQHF.